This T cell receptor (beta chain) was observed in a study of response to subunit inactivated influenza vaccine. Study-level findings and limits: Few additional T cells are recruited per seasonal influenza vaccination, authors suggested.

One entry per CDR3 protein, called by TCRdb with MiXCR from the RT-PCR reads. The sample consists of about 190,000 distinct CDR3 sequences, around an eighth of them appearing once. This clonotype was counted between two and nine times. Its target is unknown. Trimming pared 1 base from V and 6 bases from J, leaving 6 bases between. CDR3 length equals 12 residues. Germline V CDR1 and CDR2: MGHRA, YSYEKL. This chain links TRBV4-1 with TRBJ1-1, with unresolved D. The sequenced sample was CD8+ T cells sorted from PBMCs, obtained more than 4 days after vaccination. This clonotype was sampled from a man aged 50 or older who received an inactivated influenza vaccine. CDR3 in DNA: TGCGCCAGCAGCCAAGGTGAGGCTGAAGCTTTCTTT. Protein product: CASSQGEAEAFF.